This T cell receptor (beta chain) was sequenced in a study of blood T cell repertoires in COVID-19. Across the study: Sources were T cells, B-cell-depleted T cells, or PBMCs; the material itself was cDNA or gDNA.

From germline, CDR1 is SGHAT and CDR2 FQNNGV. This CDR3 region has 14 residues. The V and J ends lost 5 bases and 2 bases, in that order; junction bases with no gene match: 5. Assay: immunoSEQ multiplex PCR; the TCRdb copy retains only in-frame clones and omits some. This table has 150,000 to 200,000 clones, approximately 80% appearing once. What was sequenced was peripheral blood. The chain joins TRBV11-2 to TRBJ1-2; 7 bases are shared with TRBD1. The sequence derives from a woman aged 80 or over with COVID-19, enrolled during active disease. The CDR3 DNA reads TGTGCCAGCAGCCCAGACAGGGTCAACTATGGCTACACCTTC. This encodes CASSPDRVNYGYTF.